This T cell receptor (beta chain) is from a study of blood T cell repertoires in COVID-19. Study as a whole: Sites in the United States, Italy and Spain provided acute and convalescent COVID-19 samples. Nucleic acid was either cDNA or gDNA, and it came from T cells, B-cell-depleted T cells, or PBMCs.

The CDR3 length is 16 residues. The V gene end was trimmed by 4 bases and the J gene end by 1 base; junction bases not matched to a gene: 9. The germline CDR1 and CDR2 sequences are SGHVS and FQNEAQ. The authors' processing: Amplifying reference gene primers gave estimates of nucleated cell counts. This table comes from immunoSEQ multiplex PCR, and its TCRdb copy is limited to in-frame clones, with some not included. V, J and clone size are those of that table, while D and trimming were read from the DNA. The data contain about 140,000 clones, about 80% of them singletons. The gene calls are TRBV7-8 and TRBJ2-7; TRBD1 agrees at 8 bases. The source of this sequence is a human donor in a cohort sampled during active COVID-19. The material sequenced was peripheral blood. CDR3 bases: TGTGCCAGCAGCTCCAGCCGGGACAGGCTGTCCTACGAGCAGTACTTC. This sequence encodes CASSSSRDRLSYEQYF.